The 16 T cell receptor beta chains given below trace back to one sample, sequenced in a study of naive and memory T cell subsets. Regarding the study as a whole: Possibly reflecting memory cells re-expressing CD45RA, a few larger clonotypes occurred in naive repertoires, especially CD8.

Both TRBC1 and TRBC2 were covered by a beta constant-region primer of two equimolar oligonucleotides. Nested alpha and beta constant-region primers with the SP2 primer drove four PCR rounds on ligated cDNA. TCRdb re-derived calls from the UMI-ligation and nested PCR reads in MiXCR, one entry per CDR3 protein. Among 150,000 or so distinct CDR3 sequences, about 20% were seen once, and the ten largest hold 0.1% to 0.11%. Their antigen targets remain unknown. The specimen sequenced was naive CD4+ T cells from blood. The receptor set was obtained from a human donor in good health.

The chain uses TRBV2 and TRBJ2-7; 10 bases fit TRBD2. CDR3 length: 12 residues. Losses at the gene ends were 6 bases for V and 4 bases for J; bases not matched to a gene: 0. Germline V gene sequence: CDR1 SNHLY, CDR2 FYNNEI. This chain's CDR3 is CASRLAGYEQYF. CDR3 nucleotides: TGTGCCAGCAGACTAGCGGGGTACGAGCAGTACTTC.

This clonotype was counted at least ten times. The rearrangement links TRBV28 to TRBJ2-3; 8 bases match TRBD1. Germline trimming cut 3 bases from V and 8 bases from J; bases unmatched to any gene: 4. Germline V gene data show CDR1 as MDHEN and CDR2 as SYDVKM. The CDR3 has 13 amino acids. In nucleotides, the CDR3 is TGTGCCAGCAGTTTTCCGACAGGGGCTACGCAGTATTTT. Protein sequence: CASSFPTGATQYF.

The rearrangement joins TRBV3-1 to TRBJ1-1; D gene uncertain. Germline lookup yields CDR1 LGHDT and CDR2 YNNKEL (reference sequence). V was shortened by 5 bases and J by 3 bases, with 13 bases between the two germline ends. The length of the CDR3 is 14 residues. CDR3 nucleotides: TGTGCCAGCAGCGCGGCCAGGTGGGACACTGAAGCTTTCTTT. This encodes CASSAARWDTEAFF.

This clonotype has a handful of counts. The chain recombines TRBV6-1 with TRBJ2-3, with a possible D match to TRBD1 (5 bases). Trimming removed 1 base at V and 1 base at J, with 12 bases between. The germline V gene has CDR1 MNHNS and CDR2 SASEGT. The length of the CDR3 is 16 residues. The CDR3: CASSEGWGRGTDTQYF. The CDR3 DNA follows: TGTGCCAGCAGTGAAGGGTGGGGCAGGGGCACAGATACGCAGTATTTT.

This clonotype was counted between two and nine times. The genes are TRBV19 and TRBJ1-5; 8 positions match TRBD1. There are 16 residues in the CDR3. The junction had 8 bases not matched to a gene; V was cut back by 6 bases and J by 1 base. The germline V gene encodes CDR1 LNHDA and CDR2 SQIVND (reference sequence). The CDR3, as DNA: TGTGCCAGTAGGAGAAGCGGGACAGGCAGCAATCAGCCCCAGCATTTT. This sequence encodes CASRRSGTGSNQPQHF.

The gene calls are TRBV30 and TRBJ1-4, with 8 nucleotides matching TRBD1. CDR1 GTSNPN and CDR2 SVGIG come from the germline V gene (reference sequence). The trim removed 2 bases at V and 5 bases at J, leaving 4 bases unmatched. This CDR3 is built from 14 residues. CDR3 sequence (DNA): TGTGCCTGGAGTAATCGACAGGGGAATGAAAAACTGTTTTTT. It codes for CAWSNRQGNEKLFF.

The chain uses TRBV14 and TRBJ2-1, with 13 bases fitting TRBD2. With 4 bases clipped from V and 3 bases from J, the junction kept 3 bases outside the gene matches. This CDR3 has 16 residues. CDR1 and CDR2 (germline): SGHDN, FVKESK. This CDR3 reads CASSRGTSGIYNEQFF. In nucleotides, the CDR3 is TGTGCCAGCAGCCGCGGGACTAGCGGGATCTACAATGAGCAGTTCTTC.

The chain has TRBV20-1 and TRBJ1-4; unclear D gene. This CDR3 is 11 amino acids long. V was clipped by 6 bases and J by 8 bases, with 10 bases between them. Germline V gene lookup returns CDR1 DFQATT and CDR2 SNEGSKA (reference sequence). In DNA form, the CDR3 reads TGCAGTGCCCCCCGATGGGAAAAACTGTTTTTT. The encoded protein is CSAPRWEKLFF.

A word on this clonotype: At one end the junction does not follow the germline gene, possibly because of a read error. The V call is TRBV7-7, the J call TRBJ2-2; TRBD2 is a possible D gene (5 bases). Germline CDR1 and CDR2: SSHAT and FNYEAQ (reference sequence). This CDR3 spans 15 amino acids. CDR3 region: CASSPSGKGTGELFF. CDR3 coding DNA: TGTGCTAGCAGCCCCTCCGGGAAAGGAACCGGGGAGCTGTTTTTT.

This clonotype was seen a few times. This chain joins TRBV20-1 and TRBJ2-3; TRBD1 or TRBD2 may be the D gene (5 bases each). The V end was cut by 4 bases, the J end by 2 bases, with 16 bases between. Germline V gives CDR1 DFQATT, CDR2 SNEGSKA (reference sequence). This CDR3 spans 15 amino acids. CDR3 residues: CSAIGTPLPTDTQYF. The CDR3 nucleotides are TGCAGTGCTATAGGGACCCCCTTACCCACAGATACGCAGTATTTT.

The table lists this clonotype with a few counts. The chain links TRBV15 to TRBJ2-1; the match to TRBD1 covers 12 bases. CDR3 length: 19 amino acids. Germline V CDR1 and CDR2: LNHNV, YYDKDF (reference sequence). V shed 4 bases and J 6 bases; nucleotides not matched to a gene: 16. The CDR3 loop is CATSKRTTSGQGAANEQFF. The CDR3, as DNA: TGTGCCACCAGCAAGAGAACAACTTCGGGACAGGGGGCGGCCAATGAGCAGTTCTTC.

Only a few counts were recorded for this clonotype. V and J are TRBV28 and TRBJ1-2; D might be TRBD1 (5 bases). The CDR3 loop spans 13 amino acids. Per germline, CDR1 MDHEN and CDR2 SYDVKM. Trimming took off 3 bases at V and 3 bases at J, with 8 bases between the two ends. The CDR3 loop reads CASSFIGDYGYTF. The CDR3 region has the DNA TGTGCCAGCAGTTTTATAGGGGACTATGGCTACACCTTC.

The chain couples TRBV20-1 to TRBJ2-7, with no clear D. The CDR3 extends over 13 amino acids. CDR1 is DFQATT and CDR2 is SNEGSKA in the germline V gene (reference sequence). The V gene lost 3 bases and the J gene lost 3 bases, with 12 bases spanning the gap. The CDR3 DNA is TGCAGTGCTAGTAAGCGTGGGCTCTACGAGCAGTACTTC. Encoded protein: CSASKRGLYEQYF.

The rearrangement uses TRBV25-1 and TRBJ2-2; the D is unclear. Germline V gene lookup returns CDR1 MGHDK and CDR2 SYGVNS. V lost 5 bases and J 10 bases, leaving 11 bases between the germline ends. The CDR3 is made up of 12 amino acids. CDR3 sequence (DNA): TGTGCCAGCAGTCCTGGGCCCCCGGAGCTGTTTTTT. Translating it yields CASSPGPPELFF.

This clonotype was recorded a few times. This chain connects TRBV5-1 to TRBJ1-1; 8 nucleotides match TRBD1. The germline V gene has CDR1 SGHRS and CDR2 YFSETQ. V was pared by 3 bases and J by 1 base, with 5 bases of the junction left unmatched. This CDR3 is 15 amino acids long. In DNA, the CDR3 is TGCGCCAGCAGCTCCATCGGGACAGGGAACACTGAAGCTTTCTTT. This codes for CASSSIGTGNTEAFF.

V and J are TRBV9 and TRBJ2-7; 7 nucleotides align to TRBD2. Germline assignment: CDR1 SGDLS and CDR2 YYNGEE. The CDR3 spans 16 residues. With V trimmed by 3 bases and J by 2 bases, 11 bases remained unmatched. The CDR3 DNA reads TGTGCCAGCAGCGCCGGGGGGACCCGTGAACCCTACGAGCAGTACTTC. Translated: CASSAGGTREPYEQYF.